This T cell receptor (beta chain) was sequenced in a study of OX40 agonist ivuxolimab in advanced cancers. About the study: Patients received ivuxolimab, an agonistic anti-OX40 (CD134) antibody. Broader study findings: Relative to CD4+ cells, CD8+ T cells on average had more expanded clones.

Produced via immunoSEQ multiplex PCR; TCRdb's table is partial and in-frame only. Counted here are about 62,000 clones, nearly 95% occurring once; the ten biggest clones make up about an eighth. With autoimmune disease history or systemic immunosuppression, patients were excluded. As regards this clone: Antigen unknown.

The sequences come from CD4+ or CD8+ T cells sorted from blood, collected in a trial of the OX40 agonist ivuxolimab. This TCR derives from an adult with an advanced solid tumor such as melanoma, head and neck, liver or kidney cancer.

CDR3 bases: TGTGCCAGCAGCTCTCCGGACGCCCCGTTAACTAATGAAAAACTGTTTTTT. Its protein is CASSSPDAPLTNEKLFF. V usage is TRBV7-9 and J usage is TRBJ1-4; no reliable D call. Trimming took off 4 bases at V and 1 base at J, with 16 bases between the two ends. The CDR3 totals 17 residues. CDR1 and CDR2 (germline): SEHNR, FQNEAQ (reference sequence).